The sequence of this TCR beta chain was determined in a study of T cells in Graves' hyperthyroidism and ophthalmopathy. Overall study findings and caveats: Clonotypes that were expanded in thyroid above 0.001 mostly appeared in blood too. Using 13 V-J features, a model discriminated ophthalmopathy from stable hyperthyroidism.

This clonotype occurred many times. The antigen remains undetermined. Between the trimmed V and J ends, which lost 6 bases and 10 bases, there was a span of 13 bases. This CDR3 is built from 12 residues. TCR beta CDR3 regions were amplified from RNA transcripts. A set of HTBI primers served as the primers for a first-round RT-PCR of the TCR CDR3. TCRdb processed the multiplex PCR reads anew with MiXCR; each CDR3 protein has one entry. This sample has around 600,000 distinct CDR3 sequences, with 14% found just once. Patients with ophthalmopathy all had a Clinical Activity Score of at least 3, a NOSPECS grade of at least 4 and duration under 3 months. Source material for PBMCs was more than 7.5 ml fresh peripheral blood.

The chain carries TRBV12-3 or TRBV12-4 and TRBJ2-1; D gene ambiguous. The sequence came from a woman aged 50 to 60 with Graves' ophthalmopathy. The sequencing sample was made of blood. DNA of the CDR3: TGTGCCAGCAGCCCTCCGTTTTTGGAGCAGTTCTTC. Its protein is CASSPPFLEQFF.